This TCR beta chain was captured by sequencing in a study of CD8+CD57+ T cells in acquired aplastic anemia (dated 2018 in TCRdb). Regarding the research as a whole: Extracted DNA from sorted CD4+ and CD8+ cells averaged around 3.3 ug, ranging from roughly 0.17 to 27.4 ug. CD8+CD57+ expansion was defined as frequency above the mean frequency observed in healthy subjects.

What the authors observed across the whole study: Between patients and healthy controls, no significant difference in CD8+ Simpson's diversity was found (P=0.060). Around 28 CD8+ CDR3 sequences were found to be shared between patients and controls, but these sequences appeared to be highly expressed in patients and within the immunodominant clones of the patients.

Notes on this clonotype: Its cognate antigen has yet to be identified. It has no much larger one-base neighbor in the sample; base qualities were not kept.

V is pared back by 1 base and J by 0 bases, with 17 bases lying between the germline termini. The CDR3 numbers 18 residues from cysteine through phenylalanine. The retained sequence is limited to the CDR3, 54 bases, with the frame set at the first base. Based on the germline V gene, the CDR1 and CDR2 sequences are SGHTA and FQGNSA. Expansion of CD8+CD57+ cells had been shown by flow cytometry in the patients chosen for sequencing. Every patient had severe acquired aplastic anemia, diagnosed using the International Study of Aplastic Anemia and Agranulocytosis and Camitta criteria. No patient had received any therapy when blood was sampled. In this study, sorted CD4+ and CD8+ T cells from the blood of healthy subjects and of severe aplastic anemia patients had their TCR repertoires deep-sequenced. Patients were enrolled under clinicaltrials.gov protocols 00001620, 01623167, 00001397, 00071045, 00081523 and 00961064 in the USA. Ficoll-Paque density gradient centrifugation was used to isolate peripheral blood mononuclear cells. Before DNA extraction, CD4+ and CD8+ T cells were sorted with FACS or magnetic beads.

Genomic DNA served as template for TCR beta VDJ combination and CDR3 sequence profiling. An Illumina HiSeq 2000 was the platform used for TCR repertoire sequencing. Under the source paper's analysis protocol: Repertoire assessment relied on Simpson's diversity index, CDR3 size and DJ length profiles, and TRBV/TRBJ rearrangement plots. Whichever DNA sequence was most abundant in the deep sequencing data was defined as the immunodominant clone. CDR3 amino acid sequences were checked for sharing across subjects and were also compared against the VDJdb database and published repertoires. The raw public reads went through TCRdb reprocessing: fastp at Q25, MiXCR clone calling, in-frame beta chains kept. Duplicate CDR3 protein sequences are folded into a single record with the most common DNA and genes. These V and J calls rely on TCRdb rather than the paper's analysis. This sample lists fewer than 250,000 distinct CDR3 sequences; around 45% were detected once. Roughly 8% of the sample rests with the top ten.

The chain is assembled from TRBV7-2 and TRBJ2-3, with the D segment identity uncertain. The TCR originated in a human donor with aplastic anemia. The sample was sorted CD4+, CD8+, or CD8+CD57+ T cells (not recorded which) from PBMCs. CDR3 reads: CASSLETLAAWSTDTQYF. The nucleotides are TGTGCCAGCAGCTTAGAAACCCTTGCAGCATGGAGCACAGATACGCAGTATTTT.